This record covers a single TCR beta chain. Its antigen is currently unknown. The CDR3 length is 13 residues. V lost 0 bases, J lost 14 bases, and 11 bases lay in between. CDR1 and CDR2 (germline): MNHEY, SVGEGT. Profiling relied on immunoSEQ multiplex PCR, and the TCRdb table lists in-frame clones only, not all of them. The table includes approximately 150,000 clones, roughly nine tenths detected once. This entry comes from a study of T cell responses to AZD1222 COVID-19 vaccine. Study-wide results and caveats: The repertoires were collected only after the peak T cell response.

This sequence was found in an adult who received the AZD1222 COVID-19 vaccine. The sample in question was peripheral blood, obtained 28 days after the second AZD1222 dose. The chain carries TRBV6-2 or TRBV6-3 and TRBJ1-6; no clear D. CDR3 sequence (DNA): TGTGCCAGCAGTTACTCGATTCGGCCCACCCTCCACTTT. Residues: CASSYSIRPTLHF.